This record covers a single T cell receptor beta chain. Trimming at V came to 6 bases and at J to 6 bases, leaving 14 bases not matched to a gene. Germline CDR1 and CDR2: SNHLY and FYNNEI. This CDR3 has 16 residues. This record belongs to a study of technical replicates of blood from a few donors. Repertoires were generated with immunoSEQ multiplex PCR, while TCRdb's copy carries only in-frame clones and drops some. The profile shows over 55,000 clones, 91% of them singletons. The receptor's source is a human donor in good health. Some clones in this sample may be carry-over from other donors' samples. The sequenced material came from PBMCs. The chain joins TRBV2 to TRBJ2-1, with 7 bases aligning to TRBD2. CDR3 in DNA: TGTGCCAGCAGGACTCTCGGGACTATCCGGACCAATGAGCAGTTCTTC. Amino acids: CASRTLGTIRTNEQFF.